Detailed here is one T cell receptor (beta chain). The CDR3 is made up of 13 amino acids. After removal of 5 bases from V and 4 bases from J, the junction contained 4 bases not matched to a gene. The germline CDR1 and CDR2 sequences are SEHNR and FQNEAQ (reference sequence). Sequencing was performed with immunoSEQ multiplex PCR; in TCRdb, only in-frame clones are kept and a portion is missing. The sample contains about 820,000 clones, approximately 92% of which appear only once. Naivety among CD8 cells was defined by CD45RO negativity and positive CCR7 selection, thereby excluding terminally differentiated effector memory CD45RA+ cells. This sample was taken from a study of shared clonotypes between healthy human individuals.

Sequencing used naive CD8+ T cells sorted from blood. This TCR derives from a man aged 25-40 years in good health. The V call is TRBV7-9, the J call TRBJ2-7, with 8 bases lining up with TRBD1. Written as DNA, the CDR3 is TGTGCCAGCAGCCGGGACAGGAAATACGAGCAGTACTTC. Translating it yields CASSRDRKYEQYF.